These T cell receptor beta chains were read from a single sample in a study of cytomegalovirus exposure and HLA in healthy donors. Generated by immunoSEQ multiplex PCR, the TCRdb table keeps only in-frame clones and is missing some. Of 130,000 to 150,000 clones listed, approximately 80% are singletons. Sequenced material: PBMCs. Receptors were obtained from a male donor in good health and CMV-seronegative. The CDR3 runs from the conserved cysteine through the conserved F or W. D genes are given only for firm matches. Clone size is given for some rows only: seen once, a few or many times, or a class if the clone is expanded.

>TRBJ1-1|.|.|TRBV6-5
TGTGCCAGCAGTTACACCCAGGCCAACACTGAAGCTTTCTTT
CASSYTQANTEAFF
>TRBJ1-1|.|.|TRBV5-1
TGCGCCAGCAGCTTCTCGGGAGAGGACGCTTTCTTT
CASSFSGEDAFF
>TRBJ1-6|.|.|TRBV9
TGTGCCAGCAGCGTATTACAAGAAAATTCACCCCTCCACTTT
CASSVLQENSPLHF
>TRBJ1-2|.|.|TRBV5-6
TGTGCCAGCAGCTTCCAGGGATCTAACTATGGCTACACCTTC
CASSFQGSNYGYTF
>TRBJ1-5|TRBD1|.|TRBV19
TGTGCCAGTAGTATAGCCAGGACAGGGGTCCAGCATTTT
CASSIARTGVQHF
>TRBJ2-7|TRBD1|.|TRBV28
TGTGCCAGCAGTTTGTCCGGGACAGAGAGTTACGAGCAGTACTTC
CASSLSGTESYEQYF
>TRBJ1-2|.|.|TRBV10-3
TGTGCCATCAGGGCCGGGGACAACGACTATGGCTACACCTTC
CAIRAGDNDYGYTF
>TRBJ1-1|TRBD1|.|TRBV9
TGTGCCAGTTCATATTCAGGGGGTATCATGAACACTGAAGCTTTCTTT
CASSYSGGIMNTEAFF
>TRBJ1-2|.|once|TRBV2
TGTGCCAGCAGTGTGGACTCCCAGCGGCGAGGCTACACCTTC
CASSVDSQRRGYTF
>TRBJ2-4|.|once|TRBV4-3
TGCGCCAGCAGCCAAGATACCGGAGCCAAAAACATTCAGTACTTC
CASSQDTGAKNIQYF
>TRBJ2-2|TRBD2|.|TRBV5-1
TGCGCCAGCAGCTTGCCGGGGGGAAACACCGGGGAGCTGTTTTTT
CASSLPGGNTGELFF
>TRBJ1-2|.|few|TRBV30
TGTGCCTGGAGCGACCTGGACAGCTACAACTATGGCTACACCTTC
CAWSDLDSYNYGYTF
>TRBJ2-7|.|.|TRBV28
TGTGCCAGCAGTCCTCCGACAGGTCCCTACGAGCAGTACTTC
CASSPPTGPYEQYF
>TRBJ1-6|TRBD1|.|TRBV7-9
TGTGCCAGCAGCCGTGGGACAGGGGTTAATTCACCCCTCCACTTT
CASSRGTGVNSPLHF
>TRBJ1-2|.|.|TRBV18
TGTGCCAGCTCACCCCCCAGGGATTATGGCTACACCTTC
CASSPPRDYGYTF
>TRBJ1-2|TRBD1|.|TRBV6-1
TGTGCCAGCAGTGACCGGGACAGGGGTCCAGGTGGCTACACCTTC
CASSDRDRGPGGYTF
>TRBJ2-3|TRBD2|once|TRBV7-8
TGTGCCAGCAGCCTACGAGCTAGCGGGGGGGCGGATACGCAGTATTTT
CASSLRASGGADTQYF
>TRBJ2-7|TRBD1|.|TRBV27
TGTGCCAGCAGTTTACAGGGACAGGGGGCGGTCGGCGAGCAGTACTTC
CASSLQGQGAVGEQYF
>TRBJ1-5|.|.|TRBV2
TGTGCCAGCAATGAGGAGTCTAATCAGCCCCAGCATTTT
CASNEESNQPQHF
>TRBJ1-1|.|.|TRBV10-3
TGTGCCACCCAGGGCTTAAACACTGAAGCTTTCTTT
CATQGLNTEAFF
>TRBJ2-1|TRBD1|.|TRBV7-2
TGTGCCAGCAGCTCCGGGACAGGGGAAAGGGTCAATGAGCAGTTCTTC
CASSSGTGERVNEQFF
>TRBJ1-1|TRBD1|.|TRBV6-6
TGTGCCAGCAGCCTCGGGACAGGGGGCATCGACACTGAAGCTTTCTTT
CASSLGTGGIDTEAFF
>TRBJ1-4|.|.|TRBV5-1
TGCGCCAGCAGCCAAGGGAGGGTAGGGCAAAAACTGTTTTTT
CASSQGRVGQKLFF
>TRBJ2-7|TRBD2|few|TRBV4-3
TGCGCCAGCAGCCAAGACTCGGGGGGGCGCTACGAGCAGTACTTC
CASSQDSGGRYEQYF
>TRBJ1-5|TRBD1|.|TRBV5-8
TGTGCCAGCAGCTCGGGACAGTATAGCAATCAGCCCCAGCATTTT
CASSSGQYSNQPQHF
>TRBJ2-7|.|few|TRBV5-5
TGTGCCAGCAGCTTTACCTCGGGGGAGCAGTACTTC
CASSFTSGEQYF
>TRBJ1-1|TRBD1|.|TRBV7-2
TGTGCCAGCAGTCCCCGGCGGGACAGAATTAACACTGAAGCTTTCTTT
CASSPRRDRINTEAFF
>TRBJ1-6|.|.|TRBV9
TGTGCCAGCAGCAGAGACCAGGACTCCGGCTCCTATAATTCACCCCTCCACTTT
CASSRDQDSGSYNSPLHF
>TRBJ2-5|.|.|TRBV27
TGTGCCAGCAGAGGACCGGACAGCCCGGGTCGAGAGACCCAGTACTTC
CASRGPDSPGRETQYF
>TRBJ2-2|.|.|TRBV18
TGTGCCAGCTCACCAGTCCGGGGGAACACCGGGGAGCTGTTTTTT
CASSPVRGNTGELFF
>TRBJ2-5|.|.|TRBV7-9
TGTGCCAGCAGCTTTTGGTCCGGGGGTGAGACCCAGTACTTC
CASSFWSGGETQYF
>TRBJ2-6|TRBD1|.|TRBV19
TGTGCCAGTAGTCCTACTCCGGGACAGGGGACTGGGGCCAACGTCCTGACTTTC
CASSPTPGQGTGANVLTF
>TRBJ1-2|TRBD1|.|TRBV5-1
TGCGCCAGCAGCGCGGGACAGGGAGAAGGCTACACCTTC
CASSAGQGEGYTF
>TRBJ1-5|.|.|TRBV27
TGTGCCAGTGGTCCAGCACAGGGGCCCCAGCATTTT
CASGPAQGPQHF
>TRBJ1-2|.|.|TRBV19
TGTGCCAGTAGTACTCAGAGAACCCTACGAGAGGAGCGGTACACCTTC
CASSTQRTLREERYTF
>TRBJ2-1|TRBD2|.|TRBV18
TGTGCCAGCTCCGGGGGGGGATTCAATGAGCAGTTCTTC
CASSGGGFNEQFF
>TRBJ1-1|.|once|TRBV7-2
TGTGCCAGCAGCTTCCAACCGGGAGACCCTGAAGCTTTCTTT
CASSFQPGDPEAFF
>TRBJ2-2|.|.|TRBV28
TGTGCCACCCTTCTCCTCGGGACCGGGGAGCTGTTTTTT
CATLLLGTGELFF
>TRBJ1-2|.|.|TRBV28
TGTGCCAGCAGTTACTCGAGGTCTGTTCAGGGCTACACCTTC
CASSYSRSVQGYTF
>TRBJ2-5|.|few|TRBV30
TGTGCCTGGAGTGCGCTACTCCAAGAGACCCAGTACTTC
CAWSALLQETQYF
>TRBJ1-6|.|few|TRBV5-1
TGCGCCAGCAGCTGGGGCTACTCCTATAATTCACCCCTCCACTTT
CASSWGYSYNSPLHF
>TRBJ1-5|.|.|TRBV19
TGTGCCTTTTCTGACAGGAAAAATAGCAATCAGCCCCAGCATTTT
CAFSDRKNSNQPQHF
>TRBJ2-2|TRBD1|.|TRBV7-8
TGTGCCAGCAGCCTGCCCCTTGGACAGGCCTCCAACACCGGGGAGCTGTTTTTT
CASSLPLGQASNTGELFF
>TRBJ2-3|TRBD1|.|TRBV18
TGTGCCAGCTCACCAGACAGGGGAGCAGATACGCAGTATTTT
CASSPDRGADTQYF
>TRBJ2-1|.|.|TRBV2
TGTGCCAGCAGTGCTTGGAGGGGGCGCGATGAGCAGTTCTTC
CASSAWRGRDEQFF
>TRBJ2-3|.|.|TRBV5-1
TGCGCCAGCAGCTCCCTGAGCACAGATACGCAGTATTTT
CASSSLSTDTQYF
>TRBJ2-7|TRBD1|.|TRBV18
TGTGCCAGCTCACCCGGGACAGAATCCTACGAGCAGTACTTC
CASSPGTESYEQYF
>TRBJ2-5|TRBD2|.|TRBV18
TGTGCCAGCTCACCGGTAGCGGGGGGAGAGACCCAGTACTTC
CASSPVAGGETQYF